Listed here are 4 T cell receptor beta chains from one sample, sequenced in a study of blood T cell repertoires in COVID-19. TCRdb keeps only in-frame clones here, not all; method: immunoSEQ multiplex PCR. The data contain about 190,000 clones, approximately 88% of them seen just once; the ten biggest clones take up roughly 3.2%. The sequenced sample consisted of PBMCs or T cells enriched from blood (not recorded which). The receptors were sampled from a woman younger than 45 who had recovered from COVID-19.

The chain is built from TRBV6-5 and TRBJ2-7; 10 positions agree with TRBD1. Per the germline V gene, CDR1 is MNHEY and CDR2 is SVGAGI. The ends lost 7 bases at V and 3 bases at J; junction bases unmatched: 9. The CDR3 is made up of 15 amino acids. DNA of the CDR3: TGTGCCAGCATCCAGGACAGGGGGATGGTCTACGAGCAGTACTTC. As protein: CASIQDRGMVYEQYF.

This chain links TRBV6-5 with TRBJ2-3, with D possibly matching TRBD2 (5 bases). Trimming took off 6 bases at V and 1 base at J, with 14 bases between the two ends. The germline gives CDR1 MNHEY, CDR2 SVGAGI. CDR3 size: 15 residues. The CDR3 region is CASSLLVRGTDTQYF. DNA for the CDR3: TGTGCCAGCAGCTTACTAGTTAGGGGCACAGATACGCAGTATTTT.

This chain connects TRBV6-5 to TRBJ2-1; 9 nucleotides agree with TRBD2. This CDR3 comprises 16 residues. With 0 bases clipped from V and 10 bases from J, the junction kept 10 bases outside the gene matches. CDR1 and CDR2 (germline): MNHEY, SVGAGI. CDR3 sequence (DNA): TGTGCCAGCAGTTACTCGGTCCAACTAGCGGGCAACGAGCAGTTCTTC. Translation gives CASSYSVQLAGNEQFF.

The rearrangement uses TRBV2 and TRBJ2-2; D remains unclear. Trimming removed 4 bases from V and 2 bases from J, with 8 bases in between. Germline V lookup: CDR1 SNHLY, CDR2 FYNNEI. There are 14 residues in the CDR3. CDR3 in DNA: TGTGCCAGCAGTGTTACCAGAAACACCGGGGAGCTGTTTTTT. Translating it yields CASSVTRNTGELFF.